This entry is about one T cell receptor beta chain. This sample was included in a study of blood T cell repertoires in COVID-19. Study-wide context: Sources were T cells, B-cell-depleted T cells, or PBMCs; the material itself was cDNA or gDNA.

Profiling relied on immunoSEQ multiplex PCR, and the TCRdb table lists in-frame clones only, not all of them. The top ten clones hold roughly 1.4% of a sample with 400,000 to 500,000 clones, around nine tenths of them seen once. Researchers sorted participants into cohorts using their self-reported clinical history. Sequencing used PBMCs or T cells enriched from blood (not recorded which). The receptor was derived from a woman in her late teens or twenties who had been exposed to COVID-19.

CDR3 bases: TGCGCCAGCAGCCATAGGAGTCCCTACAATGAGCAGTTCTTC. The encoded protein is CASSHRSPYNEQFF. This chain joins TRBV4-1 and TRBJ2-1, with D unclear. Trimming took off 3 bases at V and 2 bases at J, with 8 bases between the two ends. The CDR3 consists of 14 residues. Germline loops: CDR1 MGHRA, CDR2 YSYEKL.